Listed here are 29 T cell receptor beta chains from one sample, sequenced in a study of T-cell reconstitution after alpha-beta-depleted transplantation in children. A TCRbeta library incorporating unique molecular identifiers was prepared. TCRdb re-analysed the PCR reads in MiXCR, keeping a single row per CDR3 protein. Of 700,000 to 950,000 distinct CDR3 sequences listed, approximately 15% are singletons. Specimen: PBMCs, mostly from graft donor cells, collected 360 days after TCRalphabeta/CD19-depleted stem cell transplant. All receptors derive from a male patient aged 5 to 17 who had a stem cell transplant for acute lymphoblastic leukemia, so the T cells may come from the graft donor.

This chain connects TRBV5-1 to TRBJ2-2; 8 positions match TRBD2. The germline V gene encodes CDR1 SGHRS and CDR2 YFSETQ. The CDR3 consists of 15 residues. V shed 3 bases, J shed 5 bases, and the junction held 6 bases outside the gene matches. CDR3 DNA sequence: TGCGCCAGCAGCTGGTCGGGAGGGGGAACCGGGGAGCTGTTTTTT. Translation: CASSWSGGGTGELFF.

This clonotype was counted only a few times. The rearrangement uses TRBV6-5 and TRBJ2-2; D is perhaps TRBD1 (6 bases). From germline, CDR1 is MNHEY and CDR2 SVGAGI. CDR3 length: 15 amino acids. The V gene lost 2 bases and the J gene lost 4 bases, with 11 bases spanning the gap. The CDR3 sequence: CASSYEGVGTGELFF. DNA for the CDR3: TGTGCCAGCAGTTACGAGGGGGTCGGCACCGGGGAGCTGTTTTTT.

This clonotype has a handful of counts. The chain uses TRBV19 and TRBJ2-3; a possible D gene is TRBD2 (5 bases). Germline CDR1 reads LNHDA; CDR2 reads SQIVND (reference sequence). The V gene lost 5 bases and the J gene lost 5 bases, with 23 bases spanning the gap. The CDR3 runs 17 residues. The CDR3 protein is CASSVVSLAGLLDTQYF. The CDR3 nucleotides read TGTGCCAGTAGTGTTGTTTCTCTGGCGGGTCTTCTAGATACGCAGTATTTT.

This sequence joins TRBV9 and TRBJ1-2, with a possible D match to TRBD1 (6 bases). V was cut by 0 bases and J by 6 bases, with 15 bases left in between. From germline, CDR1 is SGDLS and CDR2 YYNGEE. The CDR3 is 15 amino acids. In DNA, the CDR3 is TGTGCCAGCAGCGTAGAAGTGCAGGGGTGGAATGGCTACACCTTC. It codes for CASSVEVQGWNGYTF.

The table lists this clonotype with a few counts. The chain uses TRBV7-6 and TRBJ2-1; possible D gene TRBD2, 5 bases. Germline V gene sequence: CDR1 SGHVS, CDR2 FNYEAQ. V was cut by 1 base and J by 4 bases, with 11 bases left in between. The CDR3 is 15 amino acids. The CDR3 sequence: CASSLVATNYNEQFF. The CDR3 DNA sequence: TGTGCCAGCAGCTTAGTGGCGACTAATTACAATGAGCAGTTCTTC.

V is TRBV5-1 and J is TRBJ2-6; D is ambiguous. The CDR3 consists of 18 residues. The germline CDR1 and CDR2 sequences are SGHRS and YFSETQ. Trimming took off 6 bases at V and 0 bases at J, with 19 bases between the two ends. The CDR3 here is CASTWGVTSPSGANVLTF. The CDR3 nucleotides read TGCGCCAGCACTTGGGGTGTCACCTCCCCCTCTGGGGCCAACGTCCTGACTTTC.

The chain carries TRBV11-2 and TRBJ1-5; D unresolved. Looked up from germline, CDR1 is SGHAT and CDR2 is FQNNGV. The CDR3 consists of 15 residues. V lost 0 bases, J lost 3 bases, and 9 bases lay in between. This chain's CDR3 is CASSLEHADNQPQHF. The CDR3 DNA reads as TGTGCCAGCAGCTTAGAGCATGCGGACAATCAGCCCCAGCATTTT.

The rearrangement joins TRBV5-5 to TRBJ2-7; D is undetermined. V was trimmed by 0 bases and J by 0 bases, leaving 13 bases between them. CDR1 and CDR2 from the germline V gene are SGHKS and YYEKEE (reference sequence). The CDR3 has 16 residues. CDR3 DNA: TGTGCCAGCAGCTTGGGTTGGGGTCCAAGCTCCTACGAGCAGTACTTC. This encodes CASSLGWGPSSYEQYF.

This clonotype came up a few times. The V gene is TRBV2, the J gene TRBJ2-3, with D perhaps TRBD1 (5 bases). V lost 4 bases to trimming and J lost 4 bases, with 21 bases between them. Germline V gene lookup returns CDR1 SNHLY and CDR2 FYNNEI. The CDR3 is made up of 17 amino acids. CDR3 nucleotide sequence: TGTGCCAGCAGTGCTCCAGGGCGAATGGTAATCTCAGATACGCAGTATTTT. It codes for CASSAPGRMVISDTQYF.

The rearrangement links TRBV21-1 to TRBJ2-2. TRBV21-1 is a listed pseudogene. The CDR3 has 12 amino acids. CDR3 bases: TGTGCCAGCAGCAACCCCAGCGGGGAGCTGTTTTTT. Translation gives CASSNPSGELFF.

This clonotype was observed a few times. The V call is TRBV2, the J call TRBJ2-1; maybe TRBD2 (6 bases). The CDR3 is 15 residues long. The germline V and J ends were trimmed by 6 bases and 3 bases, with 15 bases remaining between them. The germline gives CDR1 SNHLY, CDR2 FYNNEI. Here the CDR3 DNA reads TGTGCCAGCAGCAAGAGGACTACCCTCTACAATGAGCAGTTCTTC. The encoded protein is CASSKRTTLYNEQFF.

The rearrangement joins TRBV5-1 to TRBJ2-5, with TRBD2 identical over 7 bases. With V trimmed by 5 bases and J by 5 bases, 9 bases remained unmatched. The CDR3 sequence is 14 residues long. Germline V gives CDR1 SGHRS, CDR2 YFSETQ. The CDR3 spells CASRPTSVEETQYF. The CDR3 DNA reads TGCGCCAGCAGGCCTACTAGCGTAGAGGAGACCCAGTACTTC.

The V gene is TRBV7-6, the J gene TRBJ2-7; D unclear. The CDR3 is 14 residues long. The germline gives CDR1 SGHVS, CDR2 FNYEAQ. V lost 4 bases, J lost 2 bases, and 12 bases lay in between. This CDR3 reads CASSSDARPYEQYF. The CDR3 nucleotides read TGTGCCAGCAGCTCGGACGCTCGTCCCTACGAGCAGTACTTC.

The rearrangement uses TRBV29-1 and TRBJ1-2, with D uncertain. The CDR3 loop spans 17 amino acids. Germline V gene lookup returns CDR1 SQVTM and CDR2 ANQGSEA. Trimming took 3 bases from V and 4 from J, leaving 24 bases between them. The CDR3 DNA is TGCAGCGTTGAGGAATCTACTTCTAATTCTTGGGGCTATGGCTACACCTTC. The encoded protein is CSVEESTSNSWGYGYTF.

The chain joins TRBV7-9 to TRBJ1-5, with D perhaps matching TRBD1 (6 bases). Per the germline V gene, CDR1 is SEHNR and CDR2 is FQNEAQ (reference sequence). Trimming shortened V by 5 bases and J by 12 bases, and 17 bases separated the two germline ends. There are 13 residues in the CDR3. This CDR3 reads CASSPRAGVNQHF. CDR3 DNA: TGTGCCAGCAGCCCTCGGGCAGGGGTGAACCAGCATTTT.

This clonotype appeared many times. The V and J genes are TRBV12-3 or TRBV12-4 and TRBJ1-5; 11 bases are a match to TRBD1. V shed 5 bases, J shed 6 bases, and the junction held 9 bases outside the gene matches. The CDR3 is 16 residues long. The CDR3 DNA follows: TGTGCCAGCAGTCCACCCCGGACAGGGGGCACTCAGCCCCAGCATTTT. Protein sequence: CASSPPRTGGTQPQHF.

This clonotype was recorded at least ten times. The rearrangement joins TRBV12-3 or TRBV12-4 to TRBJ1-1; the D is unclear. V dropped 6 bases and J dropped 4 bases, with 3 bases sitting between them. CDR3 length equals 10 residues. CDR3 DNA: TGTGCCAGCAGGGGCACTGAAGCTTTCTTT. This translates into CASRGTEAFF.

This clonotype was observed a handful of times. The rearrangement joins TRBV7-3 to TRBJ2-1, with D perhaps matching TRBD2 (6 bases). Per the germline V gene, CDR1 is SGHTA and CDR2 is FQGTGA. Trimming removed 4 bases from V and 5 bases from J, with 9 bases in between. The CDR3 runs to 13 residues. CDR3 protein: CASSSTRDNEQFF. CDR3 coding DNA: TGTGCCAGCAGCTCGACTAGGGACAATGAGCAGTTCTTC.

The sample holds a few counts of this clonotype. V usage is TRBV12-3 or TRBV12-4 and J usage is TRBJ1-5; D is possibly TRBD1 (5 bases). The CDR3 runs to 14 residues. Trimming stripped 3 bases from V and 4 bases from J, with 10 bases between. This CDR3 is CASSFWGSNQPQHF. The CDR3, as DNA: TGTGCCAGCAGTTTCTGGGGGAGTAATCAGCCCCAGCATTTT.

This chain joins TRBV7-3 and TRBJ1-1; D is possibly TRBD1 (5 bases). The CDR3 covers 14 residues. Between the trimmed V and J ends, which lost 2 bases and 5 bases, there was a span of 12 bases. Germline CDR1 is SGHTA and CDR2 is FQGTGA. The DNA of the CDR3 is TGTGCCAGCAGCTTAGTGAGGGGAAGTACTGAAGCTTTCTTT. Translated: CASSLVRGSTEAFF.

A few counts support this clonotype. The genes are TRBV27 and TRBJ2-1, with 7 bases identical to TRBD1. This CDR3 is built from 16 residues. V shed 3 bases, J shed 6 bases, and the junction held 11 bases outside the gene matches. Germline CDR1 and CDR2: MNHEY and SMNVEV (reference sequence). DNA of the CDR3: TGTGCCAGCAGTTTTAGACCGGGACAGTGGAGCAATGAGCAGTTCTTC. The encoded protein is CASSFRPGQWSNEQFF.

J is TRBJ2-1 and V is TRBV11-2; either TRBD1 or TRBD2 may supply D (6 bases each). CDR1 is SGHAT, CDR2 FQNNGV, per germline. V was shortened by 5 bases and J by 8 bases, with 19 bases between the two germline ends. The CDR3 runs 15 residues. The CDR3 bases are TGTGCCAGCAGCCAATTCAACAGGGAGCGGGATGAGCAGTTCTTC. Its protein is CASSQFNRERDEQFF.

The table lists this clonotype with a few counts. V usage is TRBV7-6 and J usage is TRBJ1-1; the D is unclear. Germline CDR1 SGHVS, CDR2 FNYEAQ. The V end was cut by 1 base, the J end by 1 base, with 7 bases between. CDR3 size: 14 residues. CDR3 sequence reads: CASSLEAGNTEAFF. CDR3 in DNA: TGTGCCAGCAGCTTAGAGGCAGGGAACACTGAAGCTTTCTTT.

This clonotype was detected only a few times. This chain joins TRBV5-1 and TRBJ1-5, with D perhaps TRBD1 (6 bases). This CDR3 is built from 14 residues. Germline CDR1 reads SGHRS; CDR2 reads YFSETQ. The ends were cut back, 0 bases at V and 5 bases at J, with 9 bases in the middle. The CDR3 loop is CASSLEGDYQPQHF. The CDR3 nucleotides read TGCGCCAGCAGCTTGGAGGGGGATTATCAGCCCCAGCATTTT.

This clonotype appeared many times. DNA of the CDR3: TGTGCCAGCAGTCCGATGGGGACTAGCGGGGCGAACACCGGGGAGCTGTTTTTT. Translation gives CASSPMGTSGANTGELFF. This chain connects TRBV12-3 or TRBV12-4 to TRBJ2-2, with 13 bases matching TRBD2. The CDR3 is 18 amino acids. V was pared by 5 bases and J by 0 bases, with 6 bases of the junction left unmatched.

This clonotype was recorded a few times. This rearrangement joins TRBV11-1 to TRBJ2-7; 10 positions agree with TRBD1. The CDR3 is 18 residues long. The germline V gene has CDR1 SGHAT and CDR2 FQDESV (reference sequence). After removal of 3 bases from V and 2 bases from J, the junction contained 13 bases not matched to a gene. The chain's CDR3 is CASSLVRPGTGATYEQYF. The CDR3 region has the DNA TGTGCCAGCAGCTTGGTTCGCCCCGGGACAGGGGCAACCTACGAGCAGTACTTC. Variable domain in full (rest from reference TRBV11-1 and TRBJ2-7): EAEVAQSPRYKITEKSQAVAFWCDPISGHATLYWYRQILGQGPELLVQFQDESVVDDSQLPKDRFSAERLKGVDSTLKIQPAELGDSAMYLCASSLVRPGTGATYEQYFGPGTRLTVT.

This clonotype was found a few times. This rearrangement joins TRBV7-8 to TRBJ2-7, with D possibly matching TRBD1 (5 bases). V lost 8 bases and J 2 bases, leaving 22 bases between the germline ends. Germline loops: CDR1 SGHVS, CDR2 FQNEAQ. This CDR3 is 16 amino acids long. The CDR3 sequence: CASSPARAGQTYEQYF. The DNA of the CDR3 is TGTGCCAGCTCCCCTGCCCGGGCAGGGCAAACCTACGAGCAGTACTTC.

The chain recombines TRBV29-1 with TRBJ2-1; D not certain. CDR1 is SQVTM, CDR2 ANQGSEA, per germline. The CDR3 has 14 amino acids. Trimming pared 3 bases from V and 5 bases from J, leaving 14 bases between. The CDR3 DNA is TGCAGCGTTGAGAGGACCCTGGCCAACAATGAGCAGTTCTTC. Translating it yields CSVERTLANNEQFF.

The chain uses TRBV18 and TRBJ2-3; D is unresolved. Germline V lookup: CDR1 KGHSH, CDR2 LQKENI. V gave up 0 bases and J gave up 0 bases, with 7 bases separating them. The CDR3 contains 15 residues. The CDR3 region has the DNA TGTGCCAGCTCACCACCCGTGCCTAGCACAGATACGCAGTATTTT. Its translation is CASSPPVPSTDTQYF.